The 29 T cell receptor beta chains below come from one sample, sequenced in a study of blood T cell repertoires in COVID-19. Assay: immunoSEQ multiplex PCR; the TCRdb copy retains only in-frame clones and omits some. The sample yields a few hundred thousand clones, less than 90% seen once. Sequencing was carried out using PBMCs or T cells enriched from blood (not recorded which). The receptors were gathered from a woman under 40 who had recovered from COVID-19.

V is TRBV13 and J is TRBJ2-1, with a tentative D call TRBD2 (5 bases). The CDR3 has 16 amino acids. CDR1 is PRHDT and CDR2 is FYEKMQ in the germline V gene (reference sequence). V lost 1 base and J lost 0, with 10 bases in between. This CDR3 is CASSLVDSSSYNEQFF. The CDR3 DNA reads as TGTGCCAGCAGCTTAGTGGACTCAAGCTCCTACAATGAGCAGTTCTTC.

The CDR3 DNA follows: TGTGCCAGCAGCTTGGGGACAGAAGGAAAACTGTTTTTT. Translation gives CASSLGTEGKLFF. The rearrangement links TRBV13 to TRBJ1-4, with 7 bases identical to TRBD1. CDR1 PRHDT and CDR2 FYEKMQ come from the germline V gene (reference sequence). The CDR3 runs to 13 residues. V lost 3 bases and J lost 10; bases outside the gene matches: 5.

This clone was counted once. The chain employs TRBV23-1 and TRBJ1-4; 7 positions match TRBD1. TRBV23-1 is sorted into the ORF group, with uncertain function. This CDR3 has 16 residues. The junction had 8 bases not matched to a gene; V was cut back by 3 bases and J by 4 bases. The CDR3 nucleotides read TGCGCCAGCAGTCAGGCTTCGGGACAGCGTAATGAAAAACTGTTTTTT. It yields the protein CASSQASGQRNEKLFF.

This chain connects TRBV28 to TRBJ2-7, with TRBD1 matching 7 bases. The CDR3 has 13 residues. V was pared by 8 bases and J by 6 bases, with 10 bases of the junction left unmatched. The germline V gene encodes CDR1 MDHEN and CDR2 SYDVKM. The CDR3: CASRQGGQSEQYF. CDR3 bases: TGTGCCAGCCGACAGGGTGGACAGAGCGAGCAGTACTTC.

The rearrangement links TRBV18 to TRBJ1-5, with TRBD1 matching 7 bases. With V trimmed by 5 bases and J by 5 bases, 6 bases remained unmatched. The CDR3 spans 14 residues. From germline, CDR1 is KGHSH and CDR2 LQKENI. Here the CDR3 DNA reads TGTGCCAGCTCATTCGACAGGGAATATCAGCCCCAGCATTTT. Residues: CASSFDREYQPQHF.

The table lists this clone with a count of one. The chain is built from TRBV25-1 and TRBJ1-3; D is undetermined. Trimming took off 6 bases at V and 0 bases at J, with 6 bases between the two ends. The V gene's germline CDR1 is MGHDK and CDR2 SYGVNS. The CDR3 loop spans 13 amino acids. This CDR3 is CASSLGSGNTIYF. CDR3 in DNA: TGTGCCAGCAGCCTCGGCTCTGGAAACACCATATATTTT. The full variable domain, completed using reference TRBV25-1 and TRBJ1-3, is EADIYQTPRYLVIGTGKKITLECSQTMGHDKMYWYQQDPGMELHLIHYSYGVNSTEKGDLSSESTVSRIRTEHFPLTLESARPSHTSQYLCASSLGSGNTIYFGEGSWLTVV.

The V and J genes are TRBV7-2 and TRBJ1-3; D possibly corresponds to TRBD1 (5 bases). The CDR3 runs to 15 residues. Germline CDR1 SGHTA, CDR2 FQGNSA. The V end lost 3 bases, the J end lost 2 bases, and 11 bases lay between the germline ends. CDR3 in amino acids: CASSFAGNTGNTIYF. The CDR3 nucleotides are TGTGCCAGCAGCTTTGCAGGGAACACTGGAAACACCATATATTTT.

The chain recombines TRBV6-1 with TRBJ2-3; no reliable D call. CDR1 and CDR2 from the germline V gene are MNHNS and SASEGT. The CDR3 loop spans 15 amino acids. V dropped 6 bases and J dropped 3 bases, with 16 bases sitting between them. CDR3 loop: CASRILWSDTDTQYF. DNA of the CDR3: TGTGCCAGCAGGATCCTCTGGAGCGATACAGATACGCAGTATTTT.

A single count supports this clone. Here the CDR3 reads CASSTTSGTNEQFF. The CDR3 DNA reads as TGTGCCAGCAGTACAACCAGCGGGACCAATGAGCAGTTCTTC. This sequence joins TRBV11-2 and TRBJ2-1, with 7 bases lining up with TRBD2. CDR1 is SGHAT, CDR2 FQNNGV, per germline. J gave up 6 bases and V 6 bases, and 8 bases lay outside the gene matches. The CDR3 is made up of 14 amino acids.

The V gene is TRBV23-1, the J gene TRBJ1-5; 7 nucleotides line up with TRBD1. TRBV23-1 is filed as an ORF, its function uncertain. With 3 bases clipped from V and 5 bases from J, the junction kept 10 bases outside the gene matches. There are 16 residues in the CDR3. CDR3 amino acids: CASSQSWAGGYQPQHF. As DNA, the CDR3 is TGCGCCAGCAGTCAGTCATGGGCAGGGGGGTATCAGCCCCAGCATTTT.

The chain recombines TRBV7-8 with TRBJ1-1; no definite D call. This CDR3 is 14 amino acids long. Germline V gives CDR1 SGHVS, CDR2 FQNEAQ. Between the trimmed V and J ends, which lost 7 bases and 0 bases, there was a span of 12 bases. CDR3 in amino acids: CASNLAGMNTEAFF. The CDR3, as DNA: TGTGCCAGCAACCTTGCGGGTATGAACACTGAAGCTTTCTTT.

J is TRBJ1-5 and V is TRBV6-4; D unresolved. The CDR3 has 16 residues. Germline values: CDR1 MRHNA, CDR2 SNTAGT. The V gene lost 2 bases and the J gene lost 7 bases, with 18 bases spanning the gap. The CDR3 spells CASSDGEVGTWQPQHF. CDR3 sequence (DNA): TGTGCCAGCAGTGACGGGGAGGTAGGAACTTGGCAGCCCCAGCATTTT.

The CDR3: CASSQDTSGRGTGLDTQYF. CDR3 in DNA: TGTGCCAGCAGCCAAGATACTAGCGGGAGAGGCACTGGCTTAGATACGCAGTATTTT. V is TRBV3-1 (or the pseudogene TRBV3-2) and J is TRBJ2-3; TRBD2 agrees at 11 bases. With 0 bases clipped from V and 5 bases from J, the junction kept 13 bases outside the gene matches. Germline V gene lookup returns CDR1 LGHDT and CDR2 YNNKEL (reference sequence). The CDR3 totals 19 residues.

This chain links TRBV28 with TRBJ2-7; maybe TRBD2 (5 bases). This CDR3 is built from 12 residues. With 6 bases removed from V and 2 bases from J, the gap between germline ends came to 8 bases. Germline values: CDR1 MDHEN, CDR2 SYDVKM. DNA for the CDR3: TGTGCCAGCAGCTTCGGGGCCTACGAGCAGTACTTC. Amino acid sequence: CASSFGAYEQYF.

The table lists this clone with a count of one. The rearrangement links TRBV5-1 to TRBJ1-2; D is possibly TRBD1 (5 bases). Trimming took off 5 bases at V and 3 bases at J, with 17 bases between the two ends. Germline CDR1 and CDR2: SGHRS and YFSETQ. This CDR3 has 15 amino acids. CDR3 nucleotides: TGCGCCAGCAGGATCGTTGGGGCGAAAGACTATGGCTACACCTTC. This sequence encodes CASRIVGAKDYGYTF.

V is TRBV30 and J is TRBJ1-5; the D is unclear. The CDR3 is made up of 13 amino acids. Deletions cut 1 base from V and 8 bases from J, with 12 bases between. Germline V lookup: CDR1 GTSNPN, CDR2 SVGIG (reference sequence). The DNA for the CDR3 is TGTGCCTGGAGTGGGACCCCCGGGGAGCCCCAGCATTTT. Translated, it gives CAWSGTPGEPQHF.

The chain carries TRBV5-5 and TRBJ1-5; TRBD1 agrees at 9 bases. The CDR3 is 14 amino acids. The germline gives CDR1 SGHKS, CDR2 YYEKEE (reference sequence). V dropped 4 bases and J dropped 5; count of bases not matched to a gene: 4. The CDR3 reads CASSVDRGDQPQHF. The CDR3 DNA follows: TGTGCCAGCAGCGTAGACAGGGGGGATCAGCCCCAGCATTTT.

The count of this clone is one. The chain links TRBV5-1 to TRBJ1-1, with D perhaps TRBD1 (6 bases). V was cut by 0 bases and J by 3 bases, with 12 bases left in between. CDR3 size: 15 residues. Germline V gives CDR1 SGHRS, CDR2 YFSETQ. CDR3 residues: CASSLGGGFDTEAFF. The CDR3 nucleotides are TGCGCCAGCAGCTTGGGAGGGGGTTTTGACACTGAAGCTTTCTTT.

The chain has TRBV6-5 and TRBJ2-5; D not certain. The CDR3 is 12 residues long. V was clipped by 8 bases and J by 5 bases, with 12 bases between them. Looked up from germline, CDR1 is MNHEY and CDR2 is SVGAGI. CDR3 in amino acids: CASQASGETQYF. CDR3 nucleotide sequence: TGTGCCAGCCAGGCGAGTGGGGAGACCCAGTACTTC.

The chain is built from TRBV9 and TRBJ1-6; D perhaps matches TRBD1 (6 bases). The germline V and J ends were trimmed by 3 bases and 2 bases, with 6 bases remaining between them. The CDR3 is 14 amino acids. CDR1 is SGDLS and CDR2 is YYNGEE in the germline V gene. The CDR3 protein is CASSGTAYNSPLHF. The DNA of the CDR3 is TGTGCCAGCAGCGGGACAGCCTATAATTCACCCCTCCACTTT.

The V call is TRBV5-1, the J call TRBJ2-2; D not certain. V was trimmed by 1 base and J by 7 bases, leaving 2 bases between them. There are 11 residues in the CDR3. Germline V gives CDR1 SGHRS, CDR2 YFSETQ. The CDR3 is CASSLYGELFF. Written as DNA, the CDR3 is TGCGCCAGCAGCTTGTACGGGGAGCTGTTTTTT.

V and J are TRBV18 and TRBJ2-7; D possibly corresponds to TRBD1 (5 bases). The germline V gene encodes CDR1 KGHSH and CDR2 LQKENI. The CDR3 length is 16 residues. Trimming removed 3 bases at V and 5 bases at J, with 20 bases between. Here the CDR3 reads CASSPLDSLKLHEQYF. The CDR3 DNA reads as TGTGCCAGCTCACCTCTCGACAGTCTTAAGCTCCACGAGCAGTACTTC.

V gene TRBV5-6 combines with J gene TRBJ1-1; D is ambiguous. Trimming removed 0 bases at V and 4 bases at J, with 13 bases between. In germline, CDR1 is SGHDT, CDR2 YYEEEE. The CDR3 has 15 residues. The CDR3 DNA reads as TGTGCCAGCAGCTTGGGAGGGAAATACAGCACTGAAGCTTTCTTT. It encodes CASSLGGKYSTEAFF.

The genes are TRBV18 and TRBJ2-6; TRBD1 aligns across 9 bases. This CDR3 contains 18 residues. Germline V gene sequence: CDR1 KGHSH, CDR2 LQKENI. Losses at the gene ends were 4 bases for V and 0 bases for J; bases not matched to a gene: 7. The CDR3: CASSRTRDRASGANVLTF. DNA of the CDR3: TGTGCCAGCTCACGGACCAGGGACAGGGCCTCTGGGGCCAACGTCCTGACTTTC.

This rearrangement joins TRBV10-3 to TRBJ2-5; D is ambiguous. V was pared by 6 bases and J by 5 bases, with 13 bases between. The CDR3 length is 13 residues. Per the germline V gene, CDR1 is ENHRY and CDR2 is SYGVKD. For the CDR3, the DNA is TGTGCCATCAGCTCTGGAGACGGGGAGACCCAGTACTTC. Translation gives CAISSGDGETQYF.

In nucleotides, the CDR3 is TGTGCCAGCAGCTTATATTCGGGATCAGAGGAGACCCAGTACTTC. The encoded protein is CASSLYSGSEETQYF. This chain connects TRBV11-2 to TRBJ2-5; weak D call: TRBD2 (5 bases). CDR3 size: 15 residues. CDR1 and CDR2 (germline): SGHAT, FQNNGV. V shed 2 bases and J shed 5 bases, with 15 bases lying between them.

In its sample, this clone was seen once. The chain recombines TRBV7-6 with TRBJ2-2; D is perhaps TRBD2 (6 bases). V lost 1 base, J lost 1 base, and 10 bases lay in between. The CDR3 runs 16 residues. The germline V gene has CDR1 SGHVS and CDR2 FNYEAQ. CDR3 bases: TGTGCCAGCAGCTTAGTGCAAGCGGGGAACACCGGGGAGCTGTTTTTT. This gives the protein CASSLVQAGNTGELFF.

The CDR3: CASRGQVNQPQHF. As DNA, the CDR3 is TGTGCCAGCAGAGGACAGGTCAATCAGCCCCAGCATTTT. V gene TRBV2 combines with J gene TRBJ1-5; 7 bases map to TRBD1. CDR3 length: 13 amino acids. J was trimmed by 3 bases and V by 6 bases; bases with no gene match: 2. Germline CDR1 SNHLY, CDR2 FYNNEI.

CDR3 coding DNA: TGTGCCAGCAGTTATTTTCCGGGACAGGAGAATCAGCCCCAGCATTTT. Protein: CASSYFPGQENQPQHF. The chain is built from TRBV6-5 and TRBJ1-5; TRBD1 aligns across 8 bases. Germline CDR1 MNHEY, CDR2 SVGAGI. CDR3 length equals 16 residues. Trimming cost V 3 bases and J 4 bases; bases outside gene matches: 8.